The subject of this entry is one TCR beta chain. Germline V CDR1 and CDR2: MNHEY, SVGAGI. This CDR3 comprises 15 residues. V gave up 7 bases and J gave up 5 bases; unmatched junction bases: 8. Researchers ran the PCR with 60 Vbeta and 13 Jbeta primers. Clones were sequenced by immunoSEQ multiplex PCR, and TCRdb holds only the in-frame ones, with some missing. In total, the table holds about 58,000 clones. The data are from a study of cytomegalovirus exposure and HLA in healthy donors. Study-wide context: Early on, a data release was issued that held roughly 86 million unique TCRs from HLA-typed donors.

The receptor was derived from a woman aged 18-30 years in good health and CMV-seronegative. This chain links TRBV6-5 with TRBJ2-1, with 10 nucleotides matching TRBD1. The source material was PBMCs. CDR3 loop: CASTMAGTGDNEQFF. The CDR3 DNA follows: TGTGCCAGCACCATGGCCGGGACAGGGGACAATGAGCAGTTCTTC.